Presented here are 30 T cell receptor beta chains from one specimen sequenced in a study of shared clonotypes between healthy human individuals. Repertoires were generated with immunoSEQ multiplex PCR, while TCRdb's copy carries only in-frame clones and drops some. The repertoire holds over a million clones, with 75% as singletons. The sequenced sample consisted of memory CD4+ T cells sorted from blood. Documented subset: CD45RA-negative fraction. These receptors originate from a man younger than 30 in good health.

This rearrangement joins TRBV6-1 to TRBJ1-1; D remains ambiguous. This CDR3 has 13 amino acids. Germline V CDR1 and CDR2: MNHNS, SASEGT. Between the trimmed V and J ends, which lost 6 bases and 4 bases, there was a span of 12 bases. CDR3 sequence: CASSTLGTTEAFF. The CDR3 region has the DNA TGTGCCAGCAGCACACTGGGTACCACTGAAGCTTTCTTT.

Concerning this clone: One junction end does not reproduce the germline sequence, and a read error may be involved. CDR3 sequence reads: CASSQGQMNTEAFF. CDR3 DNA: TGCGCCAGCAGCCAAGGGCAGATGAACACTGAAGCTTTCTTT. The chain combines TRBV5-4 with TRBJ1-1; D is uncertain. CDR1 is SGHNT, CDR2 YYREEE, per germline (reference sequence). The CDR3 contains 14 residues.

This rearrangement joins TRBV4-3 to TRBJ1-6; TRBD1 matches at 9 bases. The ends lost 1 base at V and 13 bases at J; junction bases unmatched: 11. Germline CDR1 and CDR2: LGHNA and YSLEER. CDR3 length: 16 amino acids. CDR3 in DNA: TGCGCCAGCAGCCAAGCCACCGGGACAGGGAGGACCCCCCTCCACTTT. Translated: CASSQATGTGRTPLHF.

On this clone itself: The same CDR3 also results from other DNA sequences found in this sample. This rearrangement joins TRBV10-3 to TRBJ2-1; no clear D gene. Per the germline V gene, CDR1 is ENHRY and CDR2 is SYGVKD. This CDR3 spans 15 amino acids. The V end was cut by 3 bases, the J end by 0 bases, with 9 bases between. CDR3 protein: CAISDGASSYNEQFF. DNA of the CDR3: TGTGCCATCAGTGATGGCGCGAGCTCCTACAATGAGCAGTTCTTC.

V is TRBV5-1 and J is TRBJ2-5; D gene unclear. Trimming removed 7 bases at V and 5 bases at J, with 12 bases between. This CDR3 region has 12 residues. Looked up from germline, CDR1 is SGHRS and CDR2 is YFSETQ. CDR3 DNA sequence: TGCGCCAGCTCCGTAGAGAGGGAGACCCAGTACTTC. This translates into CASSVERETQYF.

There are a few counts of this clone. This chain links TRBV7-9 with TRBJ1-4; D is ambiguous. V lost 5 bases and J 5 bases, leaving 12 bases between the germline ends. The V gene's germline CDR1 is SEHNR and CDR2 FQNEAQ (reference sequence). This CDR3 region has 14 residues. CDR3 loop: CASSPERKNEKLFF. CDR3 in DNA: TGTGCCAGCAGCCCCGAGAGGAAAAATGAAAAACTGTTTTTT.

V is TRBV6-4 and J is TRBJ2-2, with D unresolved. The CDR3 runs 16 residues. CDR1 MRHNA and CDR2 SNTAGT come from the germline V gene. Trimming pared 5 bases from V and 0 bases from J, leaving 13 bases between. The CDR3 region has the DNA TGTGCCAGCAGTCCATCGGGCGGATCGAACACCGGGGAGCTGTTTTTT. Translated, it gives CASSPSGGSNTGELFF.

This clone showed up just once. The genes are TRBV2 and TRBJ1-5; D perhaps matches TRBD1 (6 bases). Trimming removed 3 bases from V and 3 bases from J, with 12 bases in between. The germline CDR1 and CDR2 sequences are SNHLY and FYNNEI. This CDR3 is 15 amino acids long. For the CDR3, the DNA is TGTGCCAGCAGTGATGGACAGCTCTTCAATCAGCCCCAGCATTTT. It specifies CASSDGQLFNQPQHF.

V is TRBV11-2 and J is TRBJ2-4; D is perhaps TRBD2 (5 bases). CDR1 and CDR2 from the germline V gene are SGHAT and FQNNGV. This CDR3 has 15 amino acids. Trimming stripped 1 base from V and 3 bases from J, with 10 bases between. In DNA, the CDR3 is TGTGCCAGCAGCTTAGGGGAGTTAGGCAAAAACATTCAGTACTTC. Encoded protein: CASSLGELGKNIQYF.

The V call is TRBV25-1, the J call TRBJ2-7, with D perhaps matching TRBD1 or TRBD2 (5 bases each). Deletions cut 7 bases from V and 6 bases from J, with 16 bases between. This CDR3 is 13 amino acids long. Per germline, CDR1 MGHDK and CDR2 SYGVNS. For the CDR3, the DNA is TGTGCCAGCAATGGGGACCTAACCGTCGAGCAGTACTTC. This sequence encodes CASNGDLTVEQYF.

The chain has TRBV27 and TRBJ2-3, with 8 bases that match TRBD2. Unmatched junction bases numbered 5, after V lost 3 bases and J lost 6 bases. The CDR3 length is 14 residues. From germline, CDR1 is MNHEY and CDR2 SMNVEV (reference sequence). The CDR3 coding sequence is TGTGCCAGCAGTTTTGGACGGGAGGGGGATACGCAGTATTTT. The encoded protein is CASSFGREGDTQYF.

The chain is built from TRBV30 and TRBJ1-1, with D unclear. Per germline, CDR1 GTSNPN and CDR2 SVGIG (reference sequence). Trimming took off 0 bases at V and 11 bases at J, with 10 bases between the two ends. This CDR3 is 11 amino acids long. The CDR3 is CAWSVSSGAFF. The CDR3 DNA is TGTGCCTGGAGTGTAAGTAGCGGGGCTTTCTTT. Combining the CDR3 with reference TRBV30 and TRBJ1-1 gives the whole variable domain SQTIHQWPATLVQPVGSPLSLECTVEGTSNPNLYWYRQAAGRGLQLLFYSVGIGQISSEVPQNLSASRPQDRQFILSSKKLLLSDSGFYLCAWSVSSGAFFGQGTRLTVV.

The V and J genes are TRBV6-6 and TRBJ1-2, with D unclear. The CDR3 extends over 14 amino acids. The V and J ends lost 6 bases and 8 bases respectively, with 19 bases between them. Germline-derived CDR1 and CDR2 are MNHNY and SVGAGI (reference sequence). For the CDR3, the DNA is TGTGCCAGCAGAATACCGAGCGAGTCGGGCGGCTACACCTTC. Translated: CASRIPSESGGYTF.

The chain carries TRBV6-5 and TRBJ2-7; 8 bases are shared with TRBD1. The CDR3 totals 15 residues. Germline V gene lookup returns CDR1 MNHEY and CDR2 SVGAGI. Trimming removed 2 bases from V and 3 bases from J; junction bases left unmatched: 6. CDR3 region: CASSYRDRSYYEQYF. The CDR3 DNA is TGTGCCAGCAGTTACCGGGACAGGTCATACTACGAGCAGTACTTC.

The chain joins TRBV19 to TRBJ1-1, with 7 positions matching TRBD1. This CDR3 region has 17 residues. Germline V gene data show CDR1 as LNHDA and CDR2 as SQIVND (reference sequence). V lost 2 bases and J lost 0; bases outside the gene matches: 9. The CDR3 loop reads CASSILGQGVMNTEAFF. The CDR3 nucleotides are TGTGCCAGTAGTATATTGGGCCAGGGGGTAATGAACACTGAAGCTTTCTTT.

This clone was recorded a few times. V gene TRBV6-1 combines with J gene TRBJ2-2; 11 positions match TRBD2. The CDR3 length is 15 residues. CDR1 is MNHNS and CDR2 is SASEGT in the germline V gene. Trimming at V came to 0 bases and at J to 6 bases, leaving 0 bases not matched to a gene. CDR3 region: CASSEATSGAGELFF. For the CDR3, the DNA is TGTGCCAGCAGTGAAGCGACTAGCGGGGCCGGGGAGCTGTTTTTT.

The V and J genes are TRBV11-2 and TRBJ2-5; D tentatively fits TRBD1 or TRBD2 (7 bases each). The CDR3 consists of 14 residues. V lost 4 bases and J lost 4, with 13 bases in between. Germline CDR1 is SGHAT and CDR2 is FQNNGV. CDR3 region: CASSSSRGGETQYF. The CDR3 region has the DNA TGTGCCAGCAGCTCTTCCAGGGGGGGAGAGACCCAGTACTTC.

The chain is built from TRBV18 and TRBJ1-6, with TRBD1 identical over 9 bases. The CDR3 is made up of 16 amino acids. Trimming took 3 bases from V and 9 from J; bases not matched to a gene: 9. Germline V gene sequence: CDR1 KGHSH, CDR2 LQKENI. The CDR3 sequence is CASSPQPGQGASPLHF. The CDR3 nucleotides are TGTGCCAGCTCACCTCAGCCGGGACAGGGCGCTTCACCCCTCCACTTT.

This clone has only a few counts. V usage is TRBV4-3 and J usage is TRBJ2-7; the D gene is possibly TRBD2 (7 bases). Germline CDR1 LGHNA, CDR2 YSLEER. This CDR3 has 16 amino acids. Between the trimmed V and J ends, which lost 0 bases and 5 bases, there was a span of 17 bases. The CDR3 DNA follows: TGCGCCAGCAGCCAAGATCAGGGGCAGGGAGGGCACGAGCAGTACTTC. Amino acid sequence: CASSQDQGQGGHEQYF.

The chain is built from TRBV10-3 and TRBJ1-4, with TRBD1 as a possible D gene (5 bases). CDR1 is ENHRY and CDR2 is SYGVKD in the germline V gene. The CDR3 totals 13 residues. The germline V and J ends were trimmed by 0 bases and 10 bases, with 9 bases remaining between them. Here the CDR3 reads CAISESERGKLFF. CDR3 sequence (DNA): TGTGCCATCAGTGAGTCCGAGAGGGGAAAACTGTTTTTT.

This chain connects TRBV30 to TRBJ2-5; 9 positions match TRBD1. The end of the DNA fits TRBJ2-7 better, so the J call may be wrong. CDR3 size: 12 residues. Germline values: CDR1 GTSNPN, CDR2 SVGIG (reference sequence). CDR3 region: CALGQGSYEQYF. In DNA form, the CDR3 reads TGTGCCTTGGGACAGGGATCCTACGAGCAGTACTTC.

This chain connects TRBV2 to TRBJ1-2; D is undetermined. This CDR3 has 11 amino acids. Looked up from germline, CDR1 is SNHLY and CDR2 is FYNNEI. V dropped 1 base and J dropped 5 bases, with 2 bases sitting between them. The CDR3 coding sequence is TGTGCCAGCAGTGAAGAGTATGGCTACACCTTC. This gives the protein CASSEEYGYTF.

In its sample, this clone was seen once. J is TRBJ1-5 and V is TRBV7-2; D not certain. The CDR3 contains 15 residues. Trimming left V 0 bases short and J 3 bases short, with 9 bases between. The germline gives CDR1 SGHTA, CDR2 FQGNSA. This CDR3 reads CASSLAGGFNQPQHF. In nucleotides, the CDR3 is TGTGCCAGCAGCTTAGCGGGAGGTTTCAATCAGCCCCAGCATTTT.

The V and J genes are TRBV4-3 and TRBJ2-7, with TRBD2 matching over 8 bases. The CDR3 runs to 17 residues. The V gene's germline CDR1 is LGHNA and CDR2 YSLEER. V was clipped by 0 bases and J by 0 bases; unmatched bases: 7. CDR3 loop: CASSQDWLAGLSYEQYF. CDR3 coding DNA: TGCGCCAGCAGCCAAGATTGGCTAGCGGGCCTCTCCTACGAGCAGTACTTC.

The chain joins TRBV6-6 to TRBJ1-2; possibly TRBD1 for D (5 bases). CDR3 length equals 12 residues. V was clipped by 8 bases and J by 7 bases, with 14 bases between them. Germline values: CDR1 MNHNY, CDR2 SVGAGI (reference sequence). CDR3 in DNA: TGTGCCAGCGGCCGGGAAGGGGCTGGCTACACCTTC. Its protein is CASGREGAGYTF.

The chain carries TRBV19 and TRBJ1-1; TRBD1 matches at 9 bases. Germline trimming cut 5 bases from V and 4 bases from J; bases unmatched to any gene: 5. The germline gives CDR1 LNHDA, CDR2 SQIVND (reference sequence). CDR3 length: 14 residues. CDR3 amino acids: CASSEQGAGTEAFF. In nucleotides, the CDR3 is TGTGCCAGTAGTGAACAGGGGGCGGGCACTGAAGCTTTCTTT.

This clone was found a few times. The chain joins TRBV5-1 to TRBJ2-1; 11 nucleotides line up with TRBD2. Germline assignment: CDR1 SGHRS and CDR2 YFSETQ. J lost 5 bases, V lost 0 bases, and 4 bases had no gene match. The CDR3 has 16 amino acids. This CDR3 is CASSLATSGSDNEQFF. CDR3 sequence (DNA): TGCGCCAGCAGCTTGGCCACTAGCGGGAGCGACAATGAGCAGTTCTTC.

The rearrangement joins TRBV28 to TRBJ2-3, with D perhaps being TRBD1 or TRBD2 (6 bases each). The CDR3 is 15 residues long. Deletions cut 3 bases from V and 5 bases from J, with 15 bases between. The germline CDR1 and CDR2 sequences are MDHEN and SYDVKM. CDR3 sequence: CASSLLSGAEDTQYF. CDR3 coding DNA: TGTGCCAGCAGTTTGCTCTCGGGGGCTGAAGATACGCAGTATTTT.

The count of this clone is one. The rearrangement links TRBV4-3 to TRBJ2-7; TRBD1 agrees at 8 bases. CDR1 and CDR2 from the germline V gene are LGHNA and YSLEER. The CDR3 is 15 residues long. Trimming took 3 bases from V and 5 from J; bases not matched to a gene: 9. The CDR3, as DNA: TGCGCCAGCAGCCACCCGGACAGGGTATCGAACGAGCAGTACTTC. This codes for CASSHPDRVSNEQYF.

This clone turned up a few times. The gene calls are TRBV7-9 and TRBJ2-7, with D possibly TRBD1 on 6 matching bases. There are 14 residues in the CDR3. The germline V gene encodes CDR1 SEHNR and CDR2 FQNEAQ (reference sequence). The germline V and J ends were trimmed by 1 base and 6 bases, with 13 bases remaining between them. The CDR3 nucleotides read TGTGCCAGCAGCTTAGGAGGCCAGGGGCTCGAGCAGTACTTC. Protein sequence: CASSLGGQGLEQYF.